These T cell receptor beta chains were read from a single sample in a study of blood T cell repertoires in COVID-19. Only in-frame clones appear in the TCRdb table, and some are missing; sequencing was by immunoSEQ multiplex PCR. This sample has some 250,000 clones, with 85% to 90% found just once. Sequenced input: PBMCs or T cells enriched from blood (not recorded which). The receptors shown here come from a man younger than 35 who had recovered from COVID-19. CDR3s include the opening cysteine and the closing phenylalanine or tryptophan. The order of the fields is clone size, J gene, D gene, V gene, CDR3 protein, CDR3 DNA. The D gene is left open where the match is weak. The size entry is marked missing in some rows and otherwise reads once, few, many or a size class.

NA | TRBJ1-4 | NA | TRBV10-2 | CASWGGATNEKLFF | TGCGCCAGCTGGGGAGGTGCAACTAATGAAAAACTGTTTTTT
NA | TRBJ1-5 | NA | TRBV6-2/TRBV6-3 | CASSSGQFSNQPQHF | TGTGCCAGCAGTTCCGGACAGTTTAGCAATCAGCCCCAGCATTTT
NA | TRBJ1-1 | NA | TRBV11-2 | CASSSLRAAEAFF | TGTGCCAGCAGCTCCCTGAGGGCCGCTGAAGCTTTCTTT
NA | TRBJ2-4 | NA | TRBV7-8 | CASSLSFLRAQNIQYF | TGTGCCAGCAGCTTAAGTTTTTTGAGGGCGCAAAACATTCAGTACTTC
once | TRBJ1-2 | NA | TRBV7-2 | CASSQSGGLGYTF | TGTGCCAGCAGCCAGAGCGGGGGGCTTGGCTACACCTTC
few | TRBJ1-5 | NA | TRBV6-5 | CASSYSRASDQPQHF | TGTGCCAGCAGTTACTCCAGGGCATCGGATCAGCCCCAGCATTTT
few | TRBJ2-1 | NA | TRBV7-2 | CASTVGGPGHNEQFF | TGTGCCAGCACCGTAGGGGGACCAGGACACAATGAGCAGTTCTTC
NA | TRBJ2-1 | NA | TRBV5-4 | CASSAPGTDNEQFF | TGTGCCAGCAGCGCACCCGGGACTGACAATGAGCAGTTCTTC
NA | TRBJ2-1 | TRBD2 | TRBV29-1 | CSVRLREAYNEQFF | TGCAGCGTTCGGTTGCGGGAGGCCTACAATGAGCAGTTCTTC
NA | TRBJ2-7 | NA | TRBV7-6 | CASSLTNSYEQYF | TGTGCCAGCAGCCTGACTAACTCCTACGAGCAGTACTTC
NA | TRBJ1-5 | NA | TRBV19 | CASSKAGISPQHF | TGTGCCAGTAGTAAGGCCGGGATCAGCCCCCAGCATTTT
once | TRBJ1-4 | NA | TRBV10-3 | CAISESAGTNEKLFF | TGTGCCATCAGTGAGTCGGCAGGGACTAATGAAAAACTGTTTTTT
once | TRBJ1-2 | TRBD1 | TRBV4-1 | CASSPGQYSNYGYTF | TGCGCCAGCAGCCCGGGACAGTATTCTAACTATGGCTACACCTTC
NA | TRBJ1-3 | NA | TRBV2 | CASNNGQVHSGNTIYF | TGTGCCAGCAATAATGGGCAGGTCCACTCTGGAAACACCATATATTTT
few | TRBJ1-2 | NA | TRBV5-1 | CASSLAQGLYGYTF | TGCGCCAGCAGCTTGGCCCAGGGCCTCTATGGCTACACCTTC
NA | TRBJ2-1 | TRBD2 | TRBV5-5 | CASSLGLAGGLQFF | TGTGCCAGCAGCTTGGGCCTAGCGGGAGGATTGCAGTTCTTC
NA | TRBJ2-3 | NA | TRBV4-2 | CASSQDVAGRRTDTQYF | TGTGCCAGCAGCCAAGATGTTGCGGGGCGACGCACAGATACGCAGTATTTT
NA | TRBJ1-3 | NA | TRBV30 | CAWSVLSGNTIYF | TGTGCCTGGAGTGTACTCTCTGGAAACACCATATATTTT
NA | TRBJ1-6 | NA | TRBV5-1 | CASSQDPGNSPLHF | TGCGCCAGCAGCCAGGACCCGGGAAATTCACCCCTCCACTTT
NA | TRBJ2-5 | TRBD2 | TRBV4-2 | CASSHPDSGGAVLETQYF | TGTGCCAGCAGCCATCCGGATAGCGGGGGGGCCGTACTAGAGACCCAGTACTTC
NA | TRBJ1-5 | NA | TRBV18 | CASSANPGSNQPQHF | TGTGCCAGCTCAGCCAACCCGGGGTCCAATCAGCCCCAGCATTTT
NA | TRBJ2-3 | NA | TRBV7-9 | CASSLIRDTDTQYF | TGTGCCAGCAGCTTAATCAGGGACACAGATACGCAGTATTTT
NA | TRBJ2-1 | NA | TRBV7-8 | CASSFLRRLGSYNEQFF | TGTGCCAGCAGCTTTCTAAGGAGGTTGGGGTCCTACAATGAGCAGTTCTTC